The 26 T cell receptor beta chains listed next were all sequenced from one sample in a study of cytomegalovirus exposure and HLA in healthy donors. Amplification used 60 Vbeta primers and 13 Jbeta primers. Assay: immunoSEQ multiplex PCR; the TCRdb copy retains only in-frame clones and omits some. The sample includes hundreds of thousands of clones, roughly 81% seen only once; the top ten take roughly 0.22%. Sequenced input: PBMCs. These receptors were collected from a girl aged 2-10 years in good health and CMV-seronegative.

V usage is TRBV18 and J usage is TRBJ1-4; 9 bases line up with TRBD1. CDR1 is KGHSH and CDR2 is LQKENI in the germline V gene. CDR3 length equals 16 residues. V dropped 2 bases and J dropped 6; count of bases not matched to a gene: 7. The CDR3 nucleotides read TGTGCCAGCTCACCATTACAGGGGGCTCGAGATGAAAAACTGTTTTTT. Its protein product is CASSPLQGARDEKLFF.

The chain is built from TRBV5-4 and TRBJ1-4; weak D call: TRBD1 (6 bases). Germline lookup yields CDR1 SGHNT and CDR2 YYREEE (reference sequence). The V gene lost 4 bases and the J gene lost 8 bases, with 21 bases spanning the gap. CDR3 length equals 16 residues. CDR3 DNA sequence: TGTGCCAGCAGCCCCCGCGGCGGCAGGGGAAGGGAAAAACTGTTTTTT. As protein: CASSPRGGRGREKLFF.

This chain connects TRBV29-1 to TRBJ2-2; 7 positions agree with TRBD2. The CDR3 runs 12 residues. CDR1 SQVTM and CDR2 ANQGSEA come from the germline V gene. V shed 6 bases and J 6 bases; nucleotides not matched to a gene: 4. The CDR3 sequence is CSVWGGSGELFF. Here the CDR3 DNA reads TGCAGCGTGTGGGGGGGATCCGGGGAGCTGTTTTTT.

The chain couples TRBV2 to TRBJ2-1; a weak D match, TRBD2 (5 bases). Germline CDR1 SNHLY, CDR2 FYNNEI. The CDR3 totals 16 residues. V was trimmed by 6 bases and J by 0 bases, leaving 15 bases between them. For the CDR3, the DNA is TGTGCCAGCAGCACTGATACTAGGAGCTCCTACAATGAGCAGTTCTTC. Protein sequence: CASSTDTRSSYNEQFF.

This clone was counted only a few times. This chain joins TRBV7-6 and TRBJ2-7; 10 bases agree with TRBD2. CDR1 is SGHVS, CDR2 FNYEAQ, per germline. V lost 2 bases and J lost 5; bases outside the gene matches: 3. CDR3 length: 14 amino acids. The CDR3 sequence: CASSLLAGVHEQYF. In DNA, the CDR3 is TGTGCCAGCAGCTTACTAGCGGGGGTCCACGAGCAGTACTTC.

The chain has TRBV28 and TRBJ2-5, with 7 positions matching TRBD2. Germline loops: CDR1 MDHEN, CDR2 SYDVKM. This CDR3 is 14 amino acids long. With 7 bases clipped from V and 4 bases from J, the junction kept 9 bases outside the gene matches. CDR3 coding DNA: TGTGCCAGCATGGTGGGAGGGTTCCCAGAGACCCAGTACTTC. It is translated as CASMVGGFPETQYF.

The chain employs TRBV2 and TRBJ2-7, with a weak D call TRBD1 (5 bases). Between the trimmed V and J ends, which lost 2 bases and 3 bases, there was a span of 11 bases. The CDR3 spans 14 residues. Germline V gene sequence: CDR1 SNHLY, CDR2 FYNNEI. CDR3 residues: CASSEQGKGYEQYF. The CDR3 region has the DNA TGTGCCAGCAGTGAACAGGGTAAGGGCTACGAGCAGTACTTC.

This clone turned up a few times. The chain joins TRBV6-6 to TRBJ2-7; 11 bases align to TRBD2. Germline V lookup: CDR1 MNHNY, CDR2 SVGAGI (reference sequence). Trimming cost V 6 bases and J 7 bases; bases outside gene matches: 8. There are 14 residues in the CDR3. CDR3 region: CASRPLAGAWEQYF. For the CDR3, the DNA is TGTGCCAGCAGGCCACTAGCGGGGGCTTGGGAGCAGTACTTC.

The chain recombines TRBV4-1 with TRBJ2-1, with 11 bases lining up with TRBD2. V was clipped by 4 bases and J by 2 bases; unmatched bases: 1. The CDR3 consists of 15 residues. Per germline, CDR1 MGHRA and CDR2 YSYEKL. This chain's CDR3 is CASSPGLAAYNEQFF. The CDR3 coding sequence is TGCGCCAGCAGCCCGGGACTAGCGGCCTACAATGAGCAGTTCTTC.

The chain recombines TRBV30 with TRBJ2-7, with TRBD2 identical over 11 bases. The CDR3 runs 15 residues. Trimming cost V 0 bases and J 3 bases; bases outside gene matches: 4. The germline gives CDR1 GTSNPN, CDR2 SVGIG (reference sequence). The CDR3: CAWSVLAGAHYEQYF. CDR3 DNA sequence: TGTGCCTGGAGTGTACTAGCGGGGGCCCACTACGAGCAGTACTTC.

This clone was counted between two and nine times. V is TRBV5-1 and J is TRBJ2-2, with a possible D match to TRBD2 (5 bases). This CDR3 region has 15 residues. CDR1 and CDR2 from the germline V gene are SGHRS and YFSETQ. The V end lost 1 base, the J end lost 1 base, and 8 bases lay between the germline ends. CDR3 sequence: CASSLTGKNTGELFF. CDR3 bases: TGCGCCAGCAGCTTGACGGGAAAGAACACCGGGGAGCTGTTTTTT.

CDR3 DNA: TGCGCCAGCAGGACGCGCGGGGGCCCCACAGATACGCAGTATTTT. This translates into CASRTRGGPTDTQYF. J is TRBJ2-3 and V is TRBV5-1; D perhaps matches TRBD2 (7 bases). The CDR3 totals 15 residues. Germline V gene data show CDR1 as SGHRS and CDR2 as YFSETQ. Trimming removed 5 bases from V and 2 bases from J, with 15 bases in between.

The table lists this clone with a count of one. This chain links TRBV13 with TRBJ2-2; 7 positions match TRBD1. CDR1 and CDR2 (germline): PRHDT, FYEKMQ (reference sequence). The CDR3 runs to 18 residues. The V segment lost 6 bases and the J segment 2 bases; nucleotides outside the gene matches: 15. For the CDR3, the DNA is TGTGCCAGCAGTTTTAATTGGCTACAGGGGAGAAACACCGGGGAGCTGTTTTTT. Translating gives CASSFNWLQGRNTGELFF.

This clone was recorded once. The J gene is TRBJ1-5, the V gene TRBV6-1; D might be TRBD1 (5 bases). V was trimmed by 0 bases and J by 6 bases, leaving 12 bases between them. The CDR3 extends over 15 amino acids. Germline values: CDR1 MNHNS, CDR2 SASEGT. The CDR3 protein is CASSEALGRGQPQHF. CDR3 DNA: TGTGCCAGCAGTGAAGCGCTAGGGAGGGGTCAGCCCCAGCATTTT.

V gene TRBV6-6 combines with J gene TRBJ2-1; D is perhaps TRBD2 (6 bases). Germline values: CDR1 MNHNY, CDR2 SVGAGI (reference sequence). The V end was cut by 4 bases, the J end by 2 bases, with 9 bases between. The CDR3 runs 14 residues. This chain's CDR3 is CASSFPGAYNEQFF. The CDR3 nucleotides read TGTGCCAGCAGTTTTCCGGGGGCCTACAATGAGCAGTTCTTC.

The V gene is TRBV2, the J gene TRBJ2-1; D not resolved. The CDR3 consists of 13 residues. CDR1 SNHLY and CDR2 FYNNEI come from the germline V gene. Trimming took 4 bases from V and 10 from J, leaving 14 bases between them. The CDR3 here is CASSASWAGEQFF. The CDR3, as DNA: TGTGCCAGCAGTGCGAGTTGGGCCGGCGAGCAGTTCTTC.

The J gene is TRBJ2-5, the V gene TRBV10-2; D might be TRBD2 (6 bases). The length of the CDR3 is 15 residues. The V end lost 8 bases, the J end lost 7 bases, and 23 bases lay between the germline ends. Germline V gives CDR1 WSHSY, CDR2 SAAADI. The CDR3 DNA follows: TGCGCCAGCGACACAAGGAGGAAGGGACTTGGGACCCAGTACTTC. It yields the protein CASDTRRKGLGTQYF.

J is TRBJ2-5 and V is TRBV6-6; D possibly corresponds to TRBD1 (6 bases). Trimming stripped 6 bases from V and 4 bases from J, with 12 bases between. This CDR3 region has 13 residues. Germline V gene lookup returns CDR1 MNHNY and CDR2 SVGAGI (reference sequence). The CDR3 DNA reads TGTGCCAGCAGCCGAGGGGGTGCAGAGACCCAGTACTTC. Translating it yields CASSRGGAETQYF.

The chain combines TRBV11-2 with TRBJ1-2; tentative D call: TRBD1 (5 bases). V gave up 2 bases and J gave up 3 bases, with 16 bases separating them. This CDR3 has 16 residues. CDR1 is SGHAT and CDR2 is FQNNGV in the germline V gene. The CDR3 spells CASSLRRGPQDYGYTF. The CDR3 coding sequence is TGTGCCAGCAGCTTAAGGAGGGGACCGCAGGACTATGGCTACACCTTC.

This chain links TRBV14 with TRBJ2-3; D is unclear. Trimming shortened V by 10 bases and J by 5 bases, and 22 bases separated the two germline ends. The CDR3 spans 15 residues. Germline values: CDR1 SGHDN, CDR2 FVKESK. CDR3 residues: CATTALSVTGDTQYF. The DNA for the CDR3 is TGTGCCACCACTGCGCTCAGTGTTACGGGAGATACGCAGTATTTT.

The chain recombines TRBV7-8 with TRBJ2-7; 9 bases agree with TRBD2. Unmatched junction bases numbered 24, after V lost 5 bases and J lost 7 bases. The germline V gene has CDR1 SGHVS and CDR2 FQNEAQ. The CDR3 is made up of 19 amino acids. The CDR3 here is CASSVTETPGGGRAREQYF. CDR3 DNA sequence: TGTGCCAGCAGCGTAACCGAGACCCCGGGTGGCGGGAGGGCCAGAGAGCAGTACTTC.

This clone was picked up one time. V is TRBV5-1 and J is TRBJ2-5; 12 nucleotides line up with TRBD1. The CDR3 is 19 amino acids. CDR1 and CDR2 (germline): SGHRS, YFSETQ. Losses at the gene ends were 4 bases for V and 5 bases for J; bases not matched to a gene: 18. The CDR3 here is CASSPEGQGAFVGVETQYF. CDR3 in DNA: TGCGCCAGCAGCCCGGAGGGACAGGGGGCGTTTGTTGGGGTGGAGACCCAGTACTTC.

The chain has TRBV29-1 and TRBJ2-7, with 11 nucleotides matching TRBD1. V dropped 6 bases and J dropped 4; count of bases not matched to a gene: 11. This CDR3 has 15 residues. Germline CDR1 reads SQVTM; CDR2 reads ANQGSEA. In DNA, the CDR3 is TGCAGCGTCGCCGGGACAGGGGGGCCCCTTTACGAGCAGTACTTC. Translation: CSVAGTGGPLYEQYF.

The CDR3 sequence: CASSRDRGSNTEAFF. The DNA for the CDR3 is TGTGCCAGTAGTCGGGACAGGGGATCGAACACTGAAGCTTTCTTT. The chain is built from TRBV19 and TRBJ1-1, with 10 bases matching TRBD1. Germline trimming cut 5 bases from V and 1 base from J; bases unmatched to any gene: 4. Germline lookup yields CDR1 LNHDA and CDR2 SQIVND (reference sequence). CDR3 length: 15 residues. Full variable domain (outside the CDR3, taken from reference TRBV19 and TRBJ1-1): DGGITQSPKYLFRKEGQNVTLSCEQNLNHDAMYWYRQDPGQGLRLIYYSQIVNDFQKGDIAEGYSVSREKKESFPLTVTSAQKNPTAFYLCASSRDRGSNTEAFFGQGTRLTVV.

The J gene is TRBJ2-7, the V gene TRBV6-1, with 9 bases matching TRBD1. Germline CDR1 MNHNS, CDR2 SASEGT. V lost 6 bases and J lost 2; bases outside the gene matches: 8. The CDR3 is 15 residues long. The CDR3 nucleotides are TGTGCCAGCAGCTTATCCGGGACAGGGACCTACGAGCAGTACTTC. Translating gives CASSLSGTGTYEQYF.

The V gene is TRBV6-1, the J gene TRBJ1-2; maybe TRBD1 (6 bases). V gave up 0 bases and J gave up 3 bases, with 20 bases separating them. The CDR3 is 18 residues long. Germline V CDR1 and CDR2: MNHNS, SASEGT. This chain's CDR3 is CASSEARRGPSTDYGYTF. CDR3 sequence (DNA): TGTGCCAGCAGTGAAGCCCGGCGGGGGCCGAGCACGGACTATGGCTACACCTTC.